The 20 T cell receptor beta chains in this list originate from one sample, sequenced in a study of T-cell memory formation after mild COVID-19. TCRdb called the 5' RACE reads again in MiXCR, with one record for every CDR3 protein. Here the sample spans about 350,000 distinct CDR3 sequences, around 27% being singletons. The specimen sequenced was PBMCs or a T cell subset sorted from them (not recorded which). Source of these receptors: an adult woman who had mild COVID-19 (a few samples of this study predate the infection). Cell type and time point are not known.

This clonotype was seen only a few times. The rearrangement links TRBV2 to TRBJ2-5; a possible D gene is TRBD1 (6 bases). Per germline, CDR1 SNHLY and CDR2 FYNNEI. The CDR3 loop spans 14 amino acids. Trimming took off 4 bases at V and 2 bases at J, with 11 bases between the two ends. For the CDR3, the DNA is TGTGCCAGCAGTGTTGGGGGCGCTCAAGAGACCCAGTACTTC. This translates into CASSVGGAQETQYF.

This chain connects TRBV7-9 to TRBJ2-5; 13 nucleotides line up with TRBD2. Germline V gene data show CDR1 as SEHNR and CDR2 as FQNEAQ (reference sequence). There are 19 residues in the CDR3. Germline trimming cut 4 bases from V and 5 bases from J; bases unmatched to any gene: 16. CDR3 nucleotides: TGTGCCAGCAGCTCGCCCCGGGGACTAGCGGGGCTCCCAGGGGAGACCCAGTACTTC. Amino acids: CASSSPRGLAGLPGETQYF.

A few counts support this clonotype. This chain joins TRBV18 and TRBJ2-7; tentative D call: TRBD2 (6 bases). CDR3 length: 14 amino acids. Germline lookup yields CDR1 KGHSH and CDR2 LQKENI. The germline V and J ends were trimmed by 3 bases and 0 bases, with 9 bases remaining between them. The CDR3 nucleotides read TGTGCCAGCTCACCCGGACTAAACTCCTACGAGCAGTACTTC. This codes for CASSPGLNSYEQYF.

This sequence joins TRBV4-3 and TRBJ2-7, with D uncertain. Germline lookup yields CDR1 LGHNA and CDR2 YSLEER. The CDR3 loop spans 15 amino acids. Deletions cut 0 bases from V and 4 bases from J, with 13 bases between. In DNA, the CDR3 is TGCGCCAGCAGCCAAGATTCTTGGCCTGGGTACGAGCAGTACTTC. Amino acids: CASSQDSWPGYEQYF.

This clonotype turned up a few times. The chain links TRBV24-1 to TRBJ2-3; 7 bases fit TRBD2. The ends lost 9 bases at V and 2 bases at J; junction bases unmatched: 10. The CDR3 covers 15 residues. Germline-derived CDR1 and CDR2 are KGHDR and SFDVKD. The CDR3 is CATRQGAGTTDTQYF. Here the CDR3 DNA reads TGTGCCACCCGTCAGGGAGCGGGAACCACAGATACGCAGTATTTT.

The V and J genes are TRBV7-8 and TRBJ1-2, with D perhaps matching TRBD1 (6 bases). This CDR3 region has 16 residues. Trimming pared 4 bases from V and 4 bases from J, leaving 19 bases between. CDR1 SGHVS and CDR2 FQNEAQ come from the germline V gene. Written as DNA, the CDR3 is TGTGCCAGCAGCTCCCAGATGGGTGGGGGCGGCTATGGCTACACCTTC. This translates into CASSSQMGGGGYGYTF.

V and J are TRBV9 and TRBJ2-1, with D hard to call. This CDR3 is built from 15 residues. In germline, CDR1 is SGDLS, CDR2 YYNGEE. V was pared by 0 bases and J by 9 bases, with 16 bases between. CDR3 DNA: TGTGCCAGCAGCGTAGATTCGATGGTTTTCGGTGAGCAGTTCTTC. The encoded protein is CASSVDSMVFGEQFF. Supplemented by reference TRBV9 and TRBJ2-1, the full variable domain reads DSGVTQTPKHLITATGQRVTLRCSPRSGDLSVYWYQQSLDQGLQFLIQYYNGEERAKGNILERFSAQQFPDLHSELNLSSLELGDSALYFCASSVDSMVFGEQFFGPGTRLTVL.

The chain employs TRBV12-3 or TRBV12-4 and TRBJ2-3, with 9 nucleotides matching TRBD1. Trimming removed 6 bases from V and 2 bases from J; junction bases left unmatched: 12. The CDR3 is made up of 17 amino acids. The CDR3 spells CASSLLTGTGNTDTQYF. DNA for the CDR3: TGTGCCAGCAGCCTCTTGACCGGGACAGGGAACACAGATACGCAGTATTTT.

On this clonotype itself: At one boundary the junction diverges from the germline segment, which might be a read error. This chain's CDR3 is CASSIDGIGIETQYF. The CDR3 bases are TGTGCTAGCAGTATCGACGGGATCGGGATAGAGACCCAGTACTTC. V gene TRBV7-7 combines with J gene TRBJ2-5, with D tentatively TRBD2 (5 bases). CDR3 size: 15 residues. The V gene's germline CDR1 is SSHAT and CDR2 FNYEAQ (reference sequence).

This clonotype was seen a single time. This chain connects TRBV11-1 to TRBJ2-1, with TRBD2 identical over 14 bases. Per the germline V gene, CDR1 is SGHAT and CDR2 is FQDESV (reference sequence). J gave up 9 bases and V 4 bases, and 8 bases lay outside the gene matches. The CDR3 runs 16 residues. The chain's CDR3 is CASSSGLAGGGGEQFF. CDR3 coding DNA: TGTGCCAGCAGCTCCGGACTAGCGGGAGGTGGTGGTGAGCAGTTCTTC.

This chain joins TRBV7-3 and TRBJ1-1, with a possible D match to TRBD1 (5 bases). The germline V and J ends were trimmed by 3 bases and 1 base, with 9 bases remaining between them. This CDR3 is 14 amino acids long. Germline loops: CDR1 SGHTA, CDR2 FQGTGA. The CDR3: CASSLTTGNTEAFF. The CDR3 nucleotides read TGTGCCAGCAGCTTGACTACAGGGAACACTGAAGCTTTCTTT.

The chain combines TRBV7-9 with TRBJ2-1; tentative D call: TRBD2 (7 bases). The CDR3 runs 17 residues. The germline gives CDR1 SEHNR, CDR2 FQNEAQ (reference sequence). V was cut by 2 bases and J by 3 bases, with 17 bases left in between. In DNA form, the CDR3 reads TGTGCCAGCAGCTTAACTTTAGGGGGGGGTCTCTACAATGAGCAGTTCTTC. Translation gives CASSLTLGGGLYNEQFF.

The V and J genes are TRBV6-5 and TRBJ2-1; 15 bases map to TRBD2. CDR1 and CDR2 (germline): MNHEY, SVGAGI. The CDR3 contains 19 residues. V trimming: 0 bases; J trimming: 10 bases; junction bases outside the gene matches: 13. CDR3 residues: CASSYSLLAGTSGRWEQFF. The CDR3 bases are TGTGCCAGCAGTTACTCGCTCCTTGCCGGGACTAGCGGGAGGTGGGAGCAGTTCTTC.

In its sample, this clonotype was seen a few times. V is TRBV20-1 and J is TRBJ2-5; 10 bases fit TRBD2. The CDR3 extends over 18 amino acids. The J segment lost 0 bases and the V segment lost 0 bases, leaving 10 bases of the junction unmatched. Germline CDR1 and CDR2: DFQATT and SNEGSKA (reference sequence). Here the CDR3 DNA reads TGCAGTGCTAGAGACCCCCCTAGCGGGGGACCCAACCAAGAGACCCAGTACTTC. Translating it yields CSARDPPSGGPNQETQYF.

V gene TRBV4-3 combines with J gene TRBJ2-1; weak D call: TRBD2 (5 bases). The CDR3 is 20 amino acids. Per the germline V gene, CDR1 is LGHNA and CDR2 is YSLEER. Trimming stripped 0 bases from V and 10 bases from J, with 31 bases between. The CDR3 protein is CASSQDWWESRLKIRREQFF. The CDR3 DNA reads TGCGCCAGCAGCCAAGACTGGTGGGAGTCCCGGCTAAAGATTCGCAGGGAGCAGTTCTTC.

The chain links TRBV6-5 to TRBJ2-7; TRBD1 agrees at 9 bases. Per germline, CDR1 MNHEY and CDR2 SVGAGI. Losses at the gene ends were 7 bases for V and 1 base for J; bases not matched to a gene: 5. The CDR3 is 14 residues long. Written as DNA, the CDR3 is TGTGCCAGCACCCGAGGACAGGGGTCCTACGAGCAGTACTTC. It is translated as CASTRGQGSYEQYF.

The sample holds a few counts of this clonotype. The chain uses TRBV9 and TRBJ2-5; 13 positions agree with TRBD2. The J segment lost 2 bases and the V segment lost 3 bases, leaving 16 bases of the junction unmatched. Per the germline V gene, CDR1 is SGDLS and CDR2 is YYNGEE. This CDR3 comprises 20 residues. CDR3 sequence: CASSAGTSGELHKPQETQYF. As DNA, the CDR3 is TGTGCCAGCAGCGCAGGGACTAGCGGGGAACTCCATAAACCACAAGAGACCCAGTACTTC.

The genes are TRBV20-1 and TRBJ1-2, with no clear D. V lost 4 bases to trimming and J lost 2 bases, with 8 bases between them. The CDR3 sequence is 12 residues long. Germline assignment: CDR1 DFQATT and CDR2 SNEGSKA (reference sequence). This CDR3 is CSAIPENYGYTF. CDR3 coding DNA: TGCAGTGCTATCCCCGAGAACTATGGCTACACCTTC.

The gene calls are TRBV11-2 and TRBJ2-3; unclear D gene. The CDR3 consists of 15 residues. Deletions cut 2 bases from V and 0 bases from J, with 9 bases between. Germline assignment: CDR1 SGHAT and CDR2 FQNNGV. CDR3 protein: CASSLFWSSTDTQYF. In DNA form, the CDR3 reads TGTGCCAGCAGCTTATTTTGGTCCAGCACAGATACGCAGTATTTT.

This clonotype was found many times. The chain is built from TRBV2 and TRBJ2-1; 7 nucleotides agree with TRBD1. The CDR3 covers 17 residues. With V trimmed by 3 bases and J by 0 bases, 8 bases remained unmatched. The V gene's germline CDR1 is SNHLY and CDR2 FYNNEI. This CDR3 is CASSERGRLHSYNEQFF. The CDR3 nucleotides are TGTGCCAGCAGTGAGAGGGGGCGGCTACACTCCTACAATGAGCAGTTCTTC.